The text below deals with one T cell receptor beta chain. Its specificity is unknown. PCR amplification relied on 60 Vbeta primers (plus 13 Jbeta primers). Clones were sequenced by immunoSEQ multiplex PCR, and TCRdb holds only the in-frame ones, with some missing. The sample carries 30,000 to 40,000 clones, around 76% recorded once. This sample stems from a study of cytomegalovirus exposure and HLA in healthy donors. Study results and caveats: Earlier findings revealed that most TCR beta V segments proved productive either about 87% or about 30% of the time. The sole available immune exposure information was CMV serostatus. Among TCR beta chains, those listed as cytomegalovirus-associated numbered around 160.

The clonotype was recovered from a woman in her twenties or thirties in good health and CMV-seropositive. Sequencing was carried out using PBMCs.

CDR3 nucleotides: TGTGCCAGCAGTTGGGACAGGGAAAATCAGCCCCAGCATTTT. Translating it yields CASSWDRENQPQHF. The chain carries TRBV7-4 and TRBJ1-5; the match to TRBD1 covers 9 bases. The CDR3 covers 14 residues. CDR1 SGHVT and CDR2 SQSDAQ come from the germline V gene. After removal of 6 bases from V and 4 bases from J, the junction contained 4 bases not matched to a gene.